Below, 7 T cell receptor beta chains from the same sample are listed, as sequenced in a study of beta chain features in type 1 diabetes. Isolated RNA was reverse transcribed in full, so expressed TCRB transcripts were sequenced. The method was immunoSEQ multiplex PCR; TCRdb's version includes in-frame clones alone and lacks a portion of them. The repertoire has roughly 380,000 clones, about 20% of them found once; the top ten carry roughly 0.045%. Sequenced input: naive CD4+ T cells from blood. The origin of the receptors is a woman between 18 and 29 years old in good health.

This clone has only a few counts. The rearrangement links TRBV30 to TRBJ1-5, with D perhaps matching TRBD1 (6 bases). The V end was cut by 3 bases, the J end by 5 bases, with 8 bases between. This CDR3 has 12 residues. Germline lookup yields CDR1 GTSNPN and CDR2 SVGIG (reference sequence). The CDR3 coding sequence is TGTGCCTGGAGCCCAGGGGATCAGCCCCAGCATTTT. Protein: CAWSPGDQPQHF.

The CDR3 region is CARASRETQYF. The CDR3 DNA is TGCGCCCGAGCCTCGAGAGAGACCCAGTACTTC. The chain couples TRBV4-1 to TRBJ2-5; D uncertain. Per germline, CDR1 MGHRA and CDR2 YSYEKL. V lost 11 bases to trimming and J lost 4 bases, with 11 bases between them. CDR3 length: 11 residues.

This clone was recorded a few times. The V and J genes are TRBV20-1 and TRBJ2-3; D may be TRBD2 (6 bases). The V end lost 5 bases, the J end lost 9 bases, and 9 bases lay between the germline ends. Germline V CDR1 and CDR2: DFQATT, SNEGSKA (reference sequence). This CDR3 spans 10 amino acids. The CDR3 nucleotides read TGCAGTGCTCCGGGGGTAACGCAGTATTTT. Encoded protein: CSAPGVTQYF.

The sample holds a few counts of this clone. This chain joins TRBV5-1 and TRBJ1-1; D is unresolved. The V gene lost 2 bases and the J gene lost 4 bases, with 12 bases spanning the gap. Germline values: CDR1 SGHRS, CDR2 YFSETQ. This CDR3 has 14 amino acids. CDR3 residues: CASSFEGLSTEAFF. The CDR3 coding sequence is TGCGCCAGCAGCTTCGAGGGATTGAGCACTGAAGCTTTCTTT. Full variable domain (remainder filled in from reference TRBV5-1 and TRBJ1-1): KAGVTQTPRYLIKTRGQQVTLSCSPISGHRSVSWYQQTPGQGLQFLFEYFSETQRNKGNFPGRFSGRQFSNSRSEMNVSTLELGDSALYLCASSFEGLSTEAFFGQGTRLTVV.

The CDR3 DNA follows: TGCGCCAGCAGCTTTGATGGGCAGGAGGGGGATACGCAGTATTTT. Its protein is CASSFDGQEGDTQYF. The chain combines TRBV5-1 with TRBJ2-3, with TRBD2 as a possible D gene (6 bases). Germline CDR1 reads SGHRS; CDR2 reads YFSETQ. V was shortened by 2 bases and J by 6 bases, with 16 bases between the two germline ends. This CDR3 has 15 residues.

This clone turned up a few times. The rearrangement links TRBV9 to TRBJ2-1, with D tentatively TRBD1 (6 bases). V was trimmed by 4 bases and J by 8 bases, leaving 10 bases between them. The CDR3 totals 12 residues. Looked up from germline, CDR1 is SGDLS and CDR2 is YYNGEE. CDR3 bases: TGTGCCAGCAGCACAGGGAGCTATGAGCAGTTCTTC. This translates into CASSTGSYEQFF.

The rearrangement links TRBV18 to TRBJ2-1; maybe TRBD2 (6 bases). Per the germline V gene, CDR1 is KGHSH and CDR2 is LQKENI. Trimming cost V 2 bases and J 6 bases, with 8 bases left between them. The CDR3 runs 13 residues. CDR3 residues: CASSPGTANEQFF. CDR3 bases: TGTGCCAGCTCACCAGGGACTGCCAATGAGCAGTTCTTC.